This TCR beta chain emerged from a study of regulatory T cells in long-lasting Graves disease. Study-level results: Persistent patients had a count of shared public clonotypes (around 2,500) that exceeded that of new patients (almost 1,000).

The sample's time point: persistent/refractory GD, antithyroid drugs over 5 years with positive TRAb. The TCR library was made from RNA that had been extracted from PBMCs in TRIzol. Germline trimming cut 4 bases from V and 3 bases from J; bases unmatched to any gene: 17. CDR1 and CDR2 from the germline V gene are LGHDT and YNNKEL (reference sequence). This CDR3 is built from 19 residues. Construction of TCR beta libraries relied on iRepertoire HTBI primers and on Arm-PCR targeting CDR3 regions. Per the original data handling: Samples collectively showed more than 55 TRBV and 14 TRBJ segments. TCRdb itself ran the multiplex PCR reads through MiXCR, one entry per CDR3 protein. The V and J calls shown here were made by TCRdb, not taken from the authors' results. Among 350,000 to 450,000 distinct CDR3 sequences listed, approximately 22% were seen once. This clonotype was recorded a few times. Its specificity is not known.

The material sequenced was peripheral blood mononuclear cells (PBMCs), taken when the disease was refractory, from a patient treated with antithyroid drugs. The clonotype was recovered from a female donor with Graves disease. V is TRBV3-1 and J is TRBJ2-7; 11 bases fit TRBD2. The CDR3 is CASSLRPGLAVPANYEQYF. In DNA form, the CDR3 reads TGTGCCAGCAGCCTTAGACCGGGACTAGCGGTCCCGGCTAACTACGAGCAGTACTTC.